The clone carrying this T cell receptor beta chain was observed a handful of times. These data originate in a study of T-cell reconstitution after alpha-beta-depleted transplantation in children. Molecular barcoding with unique molecular identifiers was used for the TCRbeta library. TCRdb reprocessed the PCR reads with MiXCR, giving one entry per CDR3 protein. The sample lists just under 550,000 distinct CDR3 sequences, around 16% seen once, with approximately 3% in the top ten. Germline CDR1 and CDR2: KGHDR and SFDVKD. V shed 7 bases, J shed 4 bases, and the junction held 9 bases outside the gene matches. This CDR3 has 15 residues.

The sequencing used PBMCs from the stem cell graft donor, collected from the stem cell graft. This sequence joins TRBV24-1 and TRBJ2-1; 7 positions agree with TRBD1. The receptor's source is a human donor who donated a stem cell graft to a child with acute lymphoblastic leukemia. The CDR3 sequence is CATSQQMTGYNEQFF. The CDR3 coding sequence is TGTGCCACCAGCCAGCAGATGACAGGGTACAATGAGCAGTTCTTC.